This entry describes one T cell receptor (beta chain). What it recognizes is unknown. CD45RO/CCR7/CD25/CD127/CD95/CD27 sorting isolated CD4+ naive, central memory, regulatory and stem cell-like memory cells. Expressed TCRB transcripts got sequenced, as all isolated RNA was reverse transcribed. TCRdb's copy holds only in-frame clones and misses some; the assay was immunoSEQ multiplex PCR. The sample holds roughly 240,000 clones, roughly an eighth seen once. Per germline, CDR1 LNHDA and CDR2 SQIVND (reference sequence). The CDR3 totals 14 residues. Trimming removed 8 bases at V and 5 bases at J, with 15 bases between. These data originate in a study of beta chain features in type 1 diabetes. Study conclusions and caveats: The naive, central memory and Treg TCRB repertoires looked more alike in patients than they did in healthy donors. Fewer insertions but more deletions were seen at VDJ junctions in type 1 diabetes patients.

The source of this sequence is a woman aged 40 to 50 in good health. This chain uses TRBV19 with TRBJ2-2; TRBD1 is a possible D gene (6 bases). Source material: naive CD4+ T cells from blood. CDR3 nucleotides: TGTGCCAGTGGGTGGCTAGGGGGAACCGGGGAGCTGTTTTTT. Protein sequence: CASGWLGGTGELFF. The entire variable domain, with the rest obtained from reference TRBV19 and TRBJ2-2, is as follows: DGGITQSPKYLFRKEGQNVTLSCEQNLNHDAMYWYRQDPGQGLRLIYYSQIVNDFQKGDIAEGYSVSREKKESFPLTVTSAQKNPTAFYLCASGWLGGTGELFFGEGSRLTVL.